These 28 T cell receptor beta chains were sequenced from one sample in a study of T cells in Graves' hyperthyroidism and ophthalmopathy. The investigators amplified TCR beta CDR3 regions from RNA transcripts. Using the HTBI primer set, a first-round RT-PCR was run on the TCR CDR3. MiXCR, run by TCRdb on the multiplex PCR reads, gives a single entry per CDR3 protein. The profile shows roughly 130,000 distinct CDR3 sequences, roughly a fifth of them singletons. The sample taken for sequencing was blood. The receptors were gathered from a woman aged 50 to 65 with Graves' hyperthyroidism that later progressed to Graves' ophthalmopathy.

This clonotype turned up a few times. The gene calls are TRBV12-3 or TRBV12-4 and TRBJ2-1, with a weak D call TRBD2 (6 bases). V dropped 8 bases and J dropped 8 bases, with 19 bases sitting between them. This CDR3 has 14 amino acids. The CDR3 DNA is TGTGCCAGCGGACGTGGCGGGAACCTCGATGAGCAGTTCTTC. It codes for CASGRGGNLDEQFF.

In this sample, this clonotype turned up many times. The genes are TRBV18 and TRBJ2-7; 7 nucleotides match TRBD2. The germline gives CDR1 KGHSH, CDR2 LQKENI. The CDR3 consists of 14 residues. The junction had 2 bases not matched to a gene; V was cut back by 1 base and J by 2 bases. The CDR3 coding sequence is TGTGCCAGCTCACCACGACGGGGGGCCTACGAGCAGTACTTC. Translation: CASSPRRGAYEQYF.

This clonotype appeared many times. The rearrangement links TRBV5-1 to TRBJ1-3, with 7 bases lining up with TRBD1. The germline V gene has CDR1 SGHRS and CDR2 YFSETQ. The CDR3 runs to 17 residues. V trimming: 4 bases; J trimming: 0 bases; junction bases outside the gene matches: 10. CDR3 sequence: CASSPQGQMISGNTIYF. In DNA form, the CDR3 reads TGCGCCAGCAGCCCCCAGGGACAGATGATCTCTGGAAACACCATATATTTT.

The chain joins TRBV19 to TRBJ1-5, with 7 bases identical to TRBD1. Germline V CDR1 and CDR2: LNHDA, SQIVND (reference sequence). The CDR3 covers 17 residues. V lost 4 bases, J lost 2 bases, and 11 bases stayed unmatched. The CDR3 loop reads CASSNDRDGLGNQPQHF. The CDR3 region has the DNA TGTGCCAGTAGTAACGACAGGGACGGGTTGGGCAATCAGCCCCAGCATTTT.

This clonotype was counted many times. The chain joins TRBV18 to TRBJ2-1; D gene ambiguous. Germline loops: CDR1 KGHSH, CDR2 LQKENI. This CDR3 contains 14 residues. The V gene lost 4 bases and the J gene lost 3 bases, with 10 bases spanning the gap. The CDR3 DNA reads TGTGCCAGCTCACGGGTCGCTAACTACAATGAGCAGTTCTTC. This encodes CASSRVANYNEQFF.

A few counts support this clonotype. The chain carries TRBV5-1 and TRBJ2-2, with 8 positions matching TRBD1. After removal of 3 bases from V and 0 bases from J, the junction contained 4 bases not matched to a gene. The CDR3 has 16 residues. In germline, CDR1 is SGHRS, CDR2 YFSETQ. The CDR3 is CASSSLQGANTGELFF. The CDR3 DNA sequence: TGCGCCAGCAGCTCGCTACAGGGGGCGAACACCGGGGAGCTGTTTTTT.

In DNA, the CDR3 is TGCGCCAGCAGCGCAACCGGGACTCAAACCTACGAGCAGTACTTC. It codes for CASSATGTQTYEQYF. The chain employs TRBV5-1 and TRBJ2-7, with a tentative D call TRBD2 (6 bases). The V and J ends lost 4 bases and 2 bases respectively, with 16 bases between them. Per the germline V gene, CDR1 is SGHRS and CDR2 is YFSETQ. This CDR3 is 15 amino acids long.

In this sample, this clonotype turned up many times. V and J are TRBV15 and TRBJ1-4; D unclear. Germline-derived CDR1 and CDR2 are LNHNV and YYDKDF (reference sequence). CDR3 length equals 16 residues. The V and J ends lost 2 bases and 7 bases respectively, with 17 bases between them. The CDR3 loop is CATSRSPGLQGEKLFF. CDR3 bases: TGTGCCACCAGCAGAAGCCCGGGTTTACAAGGTGAAAAACTGTTTTTT.

This clonotype was found a few times. This chain joins TRBV7-9 and TRBJ2-7; TRBD2 matches at 7 bases. V lost 5 bases and J lost 2; bases outside the gene matches: 15. This CDR3 has 17 amino acids. Germline V gene sequence: CDR1 SEHNR, CDR2 FQNEAQ (reference sequence). CDR3: CASSLGGTPFLAYEQYF. The CDR3 DNA sequence: TGTGCCAGCAGCCTCGGGGGGACTCCTTTCTTGGCCTACGAGCAGTACTTC.

This clonotype was counted ten times or more. V is TRBV6-4 and J is TRBJ1-2; D remains unclear. This CDR3 is built from 16 residues. The V and J ends lost 0 bases and 4 bases respectively, with 15 bases between them. Germline values: CDR1 MRHNA, CDR2 SNTAGT. CDR3 sequence reads: CASSDSGSRRGYGYTF. Written as DNA, the CDR3 is TGTGCCAGCAGTGACTCGGGCAGCCGCCGGGGCTATGGCTACACCTTC.

The table lists this clonotype with many counts. This chain uses TRBV20-1 with TRBJ1-1, with D possibly TRBD1 on 5 matching bases. The germline V gene encodes CDR1 DFQATT and CDR2 SNEGSKA (reference sequence). Trimming took 3 bases from V and 0 from J, leaving 11 bases between them. The CDR3 loop spans 14 amino acids. This CDR3 reads CSARYEGLNTEAFF. The CDR3, as DNA: TGCAGTGCTAGGTATGAGGGGTTGAACACTGAAGCTTTCTTT.

This chain uses TRBV7-2 with TRBJ1-1, with unresolved D. Per the germline V gene, CDR1 is SGHTA and CDR2 is FQGNSA. This CDR3 has 14 amino acids. V was pared by 5 bases and J by 2 bases, with 12 bases between. CDR3 DNA sequence: TGTGCCAGCAGCGTCGACGGCCGAAACACTGAAGCTTTCTTT. Protein product: CASSVDGRNTEAFF. Together with reference TRBV7-2 and TRBJ1-1, the CDR3 gives the full variable domain: GAGVSQSPSNKVTEKGKDVELRCDPISGHTALYWYRQSLGQGLEFLIYFQGNSAPDKSGLPSDRFSAERTGGSVSTLTIQRTQQEDSAVYLCASSVDGRNTEAFFGQGTRLTVV.

The chain has TRBV28 and TRBJ2-7; 7 positions agree with TRBD1. This CDR3 is built from 14 residues. Trimming removed 6 bases from V and 2 bases from J; junction bases left unmatched: 7. CDR1 is MDHEN, CDR2 SYDVKM, per germline. The DNA for the CDR3 is TGTGCCAGCAGGGTCCTTGGGACAGCCTACGAGCAGTACTTC. This gives the protein CASRVLGTAYEQYF.

V gene TRBV5-1 combines with J gene TRBJ2-1; D gene uncertain. Trimming took off 4 bases at V and 0 bases at J, with 20 bases between the two ends. Germline V gene data show CDR1 as SGHRS and CDR2 as YFSETQ. The CDR3 length is 18 residues. The CDR3 protein is CASSPNGLRGSSYNEQFF. The CDR3 nucleotides are TGCGCCAGCAGCCCAAACGGGCTTCGCGGAAGCTCCTACAATGAGCAGTTCTTC.

The rearrangement uses TRBV28 and TRBJ1-1, with 12 bases lining up with TRBD1. The V segment lost 6 bases and the J segment 5 bases; nucleotides outside the gene matches: 7. The CDR3 spans 15 residues. Germline V gene sequence: CDR1 MDHEN, CDR2 SYDVKM. The CDR3 loop is CASSPGTGGRTEAFF. The CDR3 nucleotides read TGTGCCAGCAGCCCCGGGACAGGGGGCCGGACTGAAGCTTTCTTT.

This chain links TRBV10-3 with TRBJ2-1; 7 nucleotides agree with TRBD2. The better agreement between TRBJ2-7 and the DNA end casts doubt on the J call. Germline-derived CDR1 and CDR2 are ENHRY and SYGVKD. The CDR3 covers 14 residues. CDR3 coding DNA: TGTGCCATCAAGAGCGGGATCGCCTACAATGAGCAGTACTTC. It translates to CAIKSGIAYNEQYF.

In this sample, this clonotype turned up a few times. This sequence joins TRBV9 and TRBJ2-1; D is possibly TRBD1 (6 bases). Germline CDR1 is SGDLS and CDR2 is YYNGEE. The V gene lost 0 bases and the J gene lost 2 bases, with 12 bases spanning the gap. This CDR3 has 16 residues. As DNA, the CDR3 is TGTGCCAGCAGCGTAGGTTCGGGGACAACCTACAATGAGCAGTTCTTC. Translating it yields CASSVGSGTTYNEQFF.

This clonotype was seen ten or more times. This chain uses TRBV5-6 with TRBJ1-4; unclear D gene. V was shortened by 2 bases and J by 8 bases, with 10 bases between the two germline ends. The CDR3 runs 13 residues. The germline V gene encodes CDR1 SGHDT and CDR2 YYEEEE. In DNA form, the CDR3 reads TGTGCCAGCAGCTTTGGGCTGCAAGAAAAACTGTTTTTT. Translated: CASSFGLQEKLFF.

This clonotype was counted only a few times. The chain couples TRBV3-1 to TRBJ2-7, with D tentatively TRBD2 (5 bases). The CDR3 is made up of 16 amino acids. In germline, CDR1 is LGHDT, CDR2 YNNKEL (reference sequence). Trimming shortened V by 0 bases and J by 8 bases, and 20 bases separated the two germline ends. The CDR3 protein is CASSQDLGPSGLKQYF. CDR3 coding DNA: TGTGCCAGCAGCCAAGATCTCGGGCCCTCGGGATTAAAGCAGTACTTC.

This clonotype was observed at least ten times. The chain is built from TRBV24-1 and TRBJ2-3, with 7 bases fitting TRBD1. Germline V gene sequence: CDR1 KGHDR, CDR2 SFDVKD. The trim removed 1 base at V and 3 bases at J, leaving 3 bases unmatched. This CDR3 is 15 amino acids long. The CDR3 region is CATSDLRTGTDTQYF. The CDR3 nucleotides read TGTGCCACCAGTGATTTAAGGACAGGTACAGATACGCAGTATTTT.

This clonotype was seen more than once but under ten times. The chain is built from TRBV2 and TRBJ2-1; TRBD2 matches 9 bases. Germline CDR1 is SNHLY and CDR2 is FYNNEI. This CDR3 contains 18 residues. J gave up 0 bases and V 0 bases, and 6 bases lay outside the gene matches. DNA of the CDR3: TGTGCCAGCAGTGAAGCTGGGCTAGCGGGATCCTCCTACAATGAGCAGTTCTTC. Protein product: CASSEAGLAGSSYNEQFF.

The chain uses TRBV5-1 and TRBJ1-2, with 12 bases identical to TRBD1. The CDR3 length is 17 residues. Germline-derived CDR1 and CDR2 are SGHRS and YFSETQ. The V gene end was trimmed by 3 bases and the J gene end by 5 bases; junction bases not matched to a gene: 11. CDR3 loop: CASSSGTGGDLLYGYTF. The CDR3 DNA follows: TGCGCCAGCAGCTCAGGGACAGGGGGCGACCTGCTTTATGGCTACACCTTC.

The chain combines TRBV18 with TRBJ1-5; D gene uncertain. Trimming shortened V by 3 bases and J by 1 base, and 10 bases separated the two germline ends. The germline V gene encodes CDR1 KGHSH and CDR2 LQKENI. This CDR3 is 15 amino acids long. CDR3 sequence reads: CASSPKPGSNQPQHF. CDR3 DNA sequence: TGTGCCAGCTCACCCAAACCGGGAAGCAATCAGCCCCAGCATTTT.

This clonotype came up many times. The CDR3: CASSEVDGGTQYF. CDR3 DNA: TGTGCCAGCAGTGAAGTGGACGGCGGGACCCAGTACTTC. This chain connects TRBV6-1 to TRBJ2-5; D gene unclear. The V end was cut by 1 base, the J end by 7 bases, with 10 bases between. Germline CDR1 reads MNHNS; CDR2 reads SASEGT. The CDR3 loop spans 13 amino acids.

This rearrangement joins TRBV3-1 to TRBJ2-2; maybe TRBD2 (6 bases). CDR1 LGHDT and CDR2 YNNKEL come from the germline V gene (reference sequence). This CDR3 contains 14 residues. With 3 bases removed from V and 4 bases from J, the gap between germline ends came to 9 bases. The CDR3 nucleotides read TGTGCCAGCAGCCAGGGACTGACCACCGGGGAGCTGTTTTTT. It encodes CASSQGLTTGELFF.

This chain uses TRBV5-1 with TRBJ2-7; maybe TRBD1 (5 bases). Germline-derived CDR1 and CDR2 are SGHRS and YFSETQ. The CDR3 loop spans 14 amino acids. The V end lost 0 bases, the J end lost 1 base, and 8 bases lay between the germline ends. The CDR3 here is CASSLEQGSYEQYF. The CDR3 nucleotides are TGCGCCAGCAGCTTGGAGCAGGGATCCTACGAGCAGTACTTC.

This rearrangement joins TRBV4-2 to TRBJ2-2; no clear D. Looked up from germline, CDR1 is LGHNA and CDR2 is YNFKEQ. This CDR3 is built from 12 residues. V was cut by 2 bases and J by 7 bases, with 5 bases left in between. CDR3 nucleotide sequence: TGTGCCAGCAGCCAATCATACGGGGAGCTGTTTTTT. Translating it yields CASSQSYGELFF.

The rearrangement links TRBV11-3 to TRBJ2-3; D uncertain. Between the trimmed V and J ends, which lost 0 bases and 4 bases, there was a span of 2 bases. Germline values: CDR1 SGHNT, CDR2 YENEEA. The length of the CDR3 is 12 residues. DNA for the CDR3: TGTGCCAGCAGCTTAGACGCAGATACGCAGTATTTT. This codes for CASSLDADTQYF.